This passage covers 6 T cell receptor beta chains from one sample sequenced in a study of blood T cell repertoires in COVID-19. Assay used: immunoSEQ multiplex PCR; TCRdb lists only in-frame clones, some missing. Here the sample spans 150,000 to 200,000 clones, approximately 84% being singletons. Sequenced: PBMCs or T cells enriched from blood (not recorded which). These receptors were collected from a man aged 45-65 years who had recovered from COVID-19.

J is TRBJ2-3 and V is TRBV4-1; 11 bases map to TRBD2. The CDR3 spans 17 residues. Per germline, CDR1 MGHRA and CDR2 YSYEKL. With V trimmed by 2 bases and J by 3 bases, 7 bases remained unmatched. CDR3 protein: CASSQTLAGGKTDTQYF. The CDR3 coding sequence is TGCGCCAGCAGCCAAACCCTAGCGGGGGGAAAAACAGATACGCAGTATTTT.

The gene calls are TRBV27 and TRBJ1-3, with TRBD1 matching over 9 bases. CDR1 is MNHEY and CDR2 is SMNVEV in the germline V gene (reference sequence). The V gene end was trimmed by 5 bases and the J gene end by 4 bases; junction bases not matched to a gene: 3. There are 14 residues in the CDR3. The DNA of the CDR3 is TGTGCCAGCAGTGGGACAGGGCGAGGAAACACCATATATTTT. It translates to CASSGTGRGNTIYF.

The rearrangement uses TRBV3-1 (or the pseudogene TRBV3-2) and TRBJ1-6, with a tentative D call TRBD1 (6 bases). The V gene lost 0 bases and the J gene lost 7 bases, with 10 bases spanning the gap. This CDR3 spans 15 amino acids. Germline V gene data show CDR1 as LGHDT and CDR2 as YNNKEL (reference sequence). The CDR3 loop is CASSQEGARNSPLHF. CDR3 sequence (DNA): TGTGCCAGCAGCCAAGAGGGGGCGCGGAATTCACCCCTCCACTTT.

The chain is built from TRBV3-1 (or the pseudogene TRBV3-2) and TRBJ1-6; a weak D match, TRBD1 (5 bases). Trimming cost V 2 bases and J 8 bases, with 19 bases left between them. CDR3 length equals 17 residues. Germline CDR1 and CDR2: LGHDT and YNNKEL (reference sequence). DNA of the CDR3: TGTGCCAGCAGCCAAAGGATAACAGGTTTAGGGCATTCACCCCTCCACTTT. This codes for CASSQRITGLGHSPLHF.

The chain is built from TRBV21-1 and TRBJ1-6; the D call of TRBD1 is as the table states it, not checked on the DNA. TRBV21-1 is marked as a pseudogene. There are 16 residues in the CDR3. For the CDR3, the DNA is TGTGCCAGCAGCACGACGACAGGGGGCGAATGTTCACCCCTCCACTTT. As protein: CASSTTTGGECSPLHF.

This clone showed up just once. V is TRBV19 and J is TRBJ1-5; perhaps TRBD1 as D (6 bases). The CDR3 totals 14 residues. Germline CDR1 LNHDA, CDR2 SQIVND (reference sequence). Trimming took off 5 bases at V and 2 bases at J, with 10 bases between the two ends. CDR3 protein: CASSGTSGNQPQHF. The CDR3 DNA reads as TGTGCCAGTAGTGGGACAAGTGGCAATCAGCCCCAGCATTTT.